These 11 T cell receptor beta chains originate from one sample sequenced in a study of shared clonotypes between healthy human individuals. Clones were read by immunoSEQ multiplex PCR, and TCRdb kept only the in-frame ones, dropping some. This table has 550,000 to 850,000 clones, around 72% appearing once. The sample taken for sequencing was memory CD4+ T cells sorted from blood. Subset described: CD45RA-negative fraction. These receptor sequences come from a woman in her twenties or thirties in good health.

The rearrangement links TRBV10-3 to TRBJ1-1; D is unclear. CDR1 and CDR2 (germline): ENHRY, SYGVKD. V lost 6 bases to trimming and J lost 1 base, with 12 bases between them. The CDR3 runs 14 residues. The CDR3 reads CAIRDRVGNTEAFF. CDR3 nucleotides: TGTGCCATCAGGGATCGGGTTGGGAACACTGAAGCTTTCTTT.

This clone was observed a few times. This chain joins TRBV6-5 and TRBJ2-3; D might be TRBD2 (7 bases). CDR3 length equals 16 residues. The V end was cut by 0 bases, the J end by 0 bases, with 10 bases between. Germline V lookup: CDR1 MNHEY, CDR2 SVGAGI. CDR3 nucleotides: TGTGCCAGCAGTTACTCGAGCGGGACAAGCACAGATACGCAGTATTTT. This translates into CASSYSSGTSTDTQYF.

This clone was seen more than once but under ten times. CDR3 loop: CASSEAPGPASYEQYF. The CDR3 DNA sequence: TGTGCCAGCAGTGAAGCCCCGGGTCCGGCCTCCTACGAGCAGTACTTC. The J gene is TRBJ2-7, the V gene TRBV6-1; D unresolved. V lost 0 bases and J 0 bases, leaving 12 bases between the germline ends. CDR1 and CDR2 from the germline V gene are MNHNS and SASEGT. The CDR3 spans 16 residues.

In its sample, this clone was seen once. The chain combines TRBV4-1 with TRBJ2-2; perhaps TRBD1 as D (6 bases). The V end lost 3 bases, the J end lost 8 bases, and 10 bases lay between the germline ends. The CDR3 loop spans 13 amino acids. CDR1 and CDR2 (germline): MGHRA, YSYEKL. CDR3 coding DNA: TGCGCCAGCAGCCACATACAGGGTGGGGAGCTGTTTTTT. Translated, it gives CASSHIQGGELFF.

The chain recombines TRBV19 with TRBJ2-1; maybe TRBD2 (6 bases). Germline V gene sequence: CDR1 LNHDA, CDR2 SQIVND (reference sequence). V dropped 1 base and J dropped 14 bases, with 15 bases sitting between them. CDR3 length equals 13 residues. CDR3 protein: CASSIVGGDSKFF. DNA of the CDR3: TGTGCCAGTAGTATAGTAGGAGGGGATAGTAAGTTCTTC.

This clone came up many times. The DNA for the CDR3 is TGTGCCAGCAGTGAGGCCAGCGGGAGCGGTCAAGAGACCCAGTACTTC. This encodes CASSEASGSGQETQYF. V usage is TRBV6-1 and J usage is TRBJ2-5, with TRBD2 matching 8 bases. CDR1 and CDR2 (germline): MNHNS, SASEGT. J gave up 2 bases and V 3 bases, and 8 bases lay outside the gene matches. The CDR3 sequence is 16 residues long.

This clone was seen more than once but under ten times. V usage is TRBV4-2 and J usage is TRBJ1-5; 7 bases map to TRBD1. Germline values: CDR1 LGHNA, CDR2 YNFKEQ. V lost 4 bases, J lost 4 bases, and 4 bases stayed unmatched. The CDR3 has 14 amino acids. The CDR3 DNA reads TGTGCCAGCAGCCGAACACAGGGGAATCAGCCCCAGCATTTT. Its protein product is CASSRTQGNQPQHF.

The gene calls are TRBV7-9 and TRBJ2-7; TRBD1 aligns across 9 bases. The CDR3 length is 15 residues. The V segment lost 3 bases and the J segment 4 bases; nucleotides outside the gene matches: 7. Germline CDR1 and CDR2: SEHNR and FQNEAQ (reference sequence). The CDR3 sequence: CASSFTGGAKYEQYF. The DNA of the CDR3 is TGTGCCAGCAGCTTTACAGGGGGCGCGAAGTACGAGCAGTACTTC. The full variable domain, its missing parts supplied by reference TRBV7-9 and TRBJ2-7, is DTGVSQNPRHKITKRGQNVTFRCDPISEHNRLYWYRQTLGQGPEFLTYFQNEAQLEKSRLLSDRFSAERPKGSFSTLEIQRTEQGDSAMYLCASSFTGGAKYEQYFGPGTRLTVT.

This clone has a handful of counts. The chain couples TRBV4-2 to TRBJ2-3; 7 positions match TRBD2. This CDR3 spans 16 amino acids. CDR1 is LGHNA and CDR2 is YNFKEQ in the germline V gene. The trim removed 0 bases at V and 5 bases at J, leaving 8 bases unmatched. DNA for the CDR3: TGTGCCAGCAGCCAAGAATCGGCGGGGGAGGGAGATACGCAGTATTTT. This encodes CASSQESAGEGDTQYF.

The chain has TRBV5-1 and TRBJ2-4; D is possibly TRBD1 (6 bases). V lost 4 bases and J lost 1, with 18 bases in between. This CDR3 has 17 amino acids. The germline gives CDR1 SGHRS, CDR2 YFSETQ. In DNA form, the CDR3 reads TGCGCCAGCAGCCCGAACGCCGGGACATGGGCCAAAAACATTCAGTACTTC. This encodes CASSPNAGTWAKNIQYF.

This chain links TRBV7-9 with TRBJ2-2; D gene uncertain. V dropped 5 bases and J dropped 0 bases, with 10 bases sitting between them. The CDR3 is 15 residues long. The germline CDR1 and CDR2 sequences are SEHNR and FQNEAQ (reference sequence). The CDR3 loop reads CASSPTATNTGELFF. CDR3 nucleotides: TGTGCCAGCAGCCCCACTGCTACGAACACCGGGGAGCTGTTTTTT.